The T cell receptor beta chain under discussion was sequenced for a study of blood T cell repertoires in COVID-19. The Seattle site enrolled patients during active infection and followed them longitudinally. Measured with immunoSEQ multiplex PCR; TCRdb has only the in-frame clones, and not every one. This sample has 150,000 to 200,000 clones, with approximately 85% found just once. V lost 0 bases to trimming and J lost 0 bases; unmatched junction nucleotides: 15. The CDR3 sequence is 21 residues long. Germline values: CDR1 SGHTA, CDR2 FQGNSA. The chain has TRBV7-2 and TRBJ2-1; 9 bases fit TRBD2. The specimen was peripheral blood. This clonotype was sampled from a woman aged 60-75 years with COVID-19, enrolled during active disease. The CDR3 sequence: CASSLAGWVVAGERSYNEQFF. DNA for the CDR3: TGTGCCAGCAGCTTAGCTGGGTGGGTGGTAGCGGGGGAACGCTCCTACAATGAGCAGTTCTTC.